The sequence of this TCR beta chain was determined in a study of T-cell memory formation after mild COVID-19. The CDR3 consists of 14 residues. Germline assignment: CDR1 SGHTA and CDR2 FQGTGA. The V end lost 1 base, the J end lost 2 bases, and 9 bases lay between the germline ends. TCRdb used MiXCR to reprocess the 5' RACE reads, holding one entry per CDR3 protein. The data hold 150,000 to 200,000 distinct CDR3 sequences, with 25% to 40% observed a single time. The chain combines TRBV7-3 with TRBJ2-7; tentative D call: TRBD1 (6 bases). Sequenced input: PBMCs or a T cell subset sorted from them (not recorded which). The sequence was collected from an adult woman who had mild COVID-19 (a few samples of this study predate the infection). Cell type and time point are not known. CDR3 residues: CASSLKAGAYEQYF. The CDR3 coding sequence is TGTGCCAGCAGCTTAAAAGCAGGGGCCTACGAGCAGTACTTC.